The next 10 T cell receptor beta chains were all read from a single sample in a study of shared clonotypes between healthy human individuals. The protocol was immunoSEQ multiplex PCR, while the TCRdb copy is restricted to in-frame clones and leaves out a portion. The repertoire includes around 100,000 clones, roughly 69% of them detected once, and about 48% sits in the top ten. Sequencing was done on a sample of memory CD8+ T cells sorted from blood. Subset specified: CD45RO+ cells pooled with CCR7-negative TemRA cells. All receptors come from a young man in good health.

This chain connects TRBV6-5 to TRBJ2-7; no definite D call. Germline CDR1 MNHEY, CDR2 SVGAGI. Trimming took off 3 bases at V and 3 bases at J, with 12 bases between the two ends. This CDR3 has 14 residues. CDR3 in amino acids: CASSYRIAFYEQYF. CDR3 nucleotides: TGTGCCAGCAGTTATCGGATCGCCTTCTACGAGCAGTACTTC.

To note about this clone: Other nucleotide sequences in the sample specify the same CDR3. V is TRBV2 and J is TRBJ2-7; no firm D call. The CDR3 is 13 residues long. V dropped 4 bases and J dropped 0 bases, with 7 bases sitting between them. Germline V CDR1 and CDR2: SNHLY, FYNNEI. This CDR3 is CASSVTVSYEQYF. For the CDR3, the DNA is TGTGCCAGCAGTGTTACCGTCTCCTACGAGCAGTACTTC.

Concerning this clone itself: One junction end does not reproduce the germline sequence, and a read error may be involved. This chain uses TRBV7-2 with TRBJ2-5; 11 bases are a match to TRBD2. Germline CDR1 is SGHTA and CDR2 is FQGNSA. The CDR3 length is 14 residues. In DNA, the CDR3 is TGTGCCAGCAGCGTAGCGGGAGGGGTAGAGACCCAGTACTTC. This codes for CASSVAGGVETQYF. Looking up the rest from reference TRBV7-2 and TRBJ2-5 gives the full variable domain: GAGVSQSPSNKVTEKGKDVELRCDPISGHTALYWYRQSLGQGLEFLIYFQGNSAPDKSGLPSDRFSAERTGGSVSTLTIQRTQQEDSAVYLCASSVAGGVETQYFGPGTRLLVL.

In this sample, this clone turned up a few times. The chain carries TRBV28 and TRBJ2-1; 8 bases align to TRBD2. The CDR3 length is 14 residues. Per the germline V gene, CDR1 is MDHEN and CDR2 is SYDVKM. V shed 6 bases and J 10 bases; nucleotides not matched to a gene: 11. The DNA of the CDR3 is TGTGCCAGCAGCCCACATGGACTAGCAACGGAGCAGTTCTTC. The encoded protein is CASSPHGLATEQFF.

The chain couples TRBV28 to TRBJ2-1; 13 nucleotides align to TRBD2. Germline V gives CDR1 MDHEN, CDR2 SYDVKM. V was clipped by 2 bases and J by 7 bases; unmatched bases: 5. CDR3 length: 16 residues. In DNA, the CDR3 is TGTGCCAGCAGTTTAATACTAGCGGGAGGGTCGAATGAGCAGTTCTTC. It encodes CASSLILAGGSNEQFF.

For the CDR3, the DNA is TGTGCCATCAGTCCCGGACTAGACACCTACAATGAGCAGTTCTTC. Translation gives CAISPGLDTYNEQFF. V usage is TRBV19 and J usage is TRBJ2-1; TRBD2 matches at 7 bases. With 10 bases clipped from V and 2 bases from J, the junction kept 11 bases outside the gene matches. Germline V gene sequence: CDR1 LNHDA, CDR2 SQIVND (reference sequence). The CDR3 sequence is 15 residues long.

The chain combines TRBV27 with TRBJ2-7; 10 positions match TRBD1. CDR1 is MNHEY, CDR2 SMNVEV, per germline (reference sequence). CDR3 length equals 14 residues. The V gene end was trimmed by 6 bases and the J gene end by 5 bases; junction bases not matched to a gene: 7. In nucleotides, the CDR3 is TGTGCCAGCAGGACGGGGACAGGGGTGGACGAGCAGTACTTC. It translates to CASRTGTGVDEQYF.

The CDR3 DNA sequence: TGCAGCGTTCATCAGGGATTCGGGGCCGGGGAGCTGTTTTTT. Amino acid sequence: CSVHQGFGAGELFF. The chain links TRBV29-1 to TRBJ2-2; D might be TRBD1 or TRBD2, each matching 5 bases. V was trimmed by 5 bases and J by 6 bases, leaving 16 bases between them. Per germline, CDR1 SQVTM and CDR2 ANQGSEA. The CDR3 totals 14 residues.

The count of this clone is one. This chain connects TRBV10-3 to TRBJ2-3; 11 nucleotides align to TRBD2. Trimming took 2 bases from V and 5 from J; bases not matched to a gene: 9. CDR3 length equals 17 residues. Germline CDR1 and CDR2: ENHRY and SYGVKD. The CDR3 protein is CAISETVAGGRKDTQYF. In nucleotides, the CDR3 is TGTGCCATCAGTGAGACGGTAGCGGGAGGGCGTAAAGATACGCAGTATTTT.

The chain uses TRBV6-1 and TRBJ1-2, with no clear D. Germline V CDR1 and CDR2: MNHNS, SASEGT. Trimming took 1 base from V and 7 from J, leaving 13 bases between them. CDR3 length: 14 amino acids. Written as DNA, the CDR3 is TGTGCCAGCAGTGAAGGGACGCCTACGGGTGGCTACACCTTC. Protein sequence: CASSEGTPTGGYTF.